The next 5 T cell receptor beta chains were all read from a single sample in a study of T cells in Graves' hyperthyroidism and ophthalmopathy. RNA transcripts gave rise to amplified TCR beta CDR3 regions. First-round RT-PCR targeting the TCR CDR3 was performed with the HTBI primer set. TCRdb re-called the multiplex PCR reads with MiXCR, one entry per CDR3 protein. The sample has some 180,000 distinct CDR3 sequences, about 18% seen once. Material: blood. These receptors all stem from a woman aged 45-65 years with Graves' hyperthyroidism.

This clonotype was found many times. This chain joins TRBV12-3 or TRBV12-4 and TRBJ1-4; no definite D call. Trimming cost V 0 bases and J 4 bases, with 12 bases left between them. This CDR3 has 16 residues. The CDR3 loop is CASSLATPGINEKLFF. CDR3 nucleotides: TGTGCCAGCAGTTTAGCGACACCGGGCATTAATGAAAAACTGTTTTTT.

This clonotype was seen at least ten times. The rearrangement links TRBV12-3 or TRBV12-4 to TRBJ2-5; D might be TRBD2 (6 bases). Trimming removed 5 bases at V and 1 base at J, with 11 bases between. This CDR3 is built from 14 residues. Written as DNA, the CDR3 is TGTGCCAGCAGTACACCGGGACTCCAAGAGACCCAGTACTTC. It translates to CASSTPGLQETQYF.

The sample holds many counts of this clonotype. The rearrangement joins TRBV12-3 or TRBV12-4 to TRBJ1-1; 8 positions agree with TRBD1. CDR3 size: 14 residues. The J segment lost 4 bases and the V segment lost 7 bases, leaving 8 bases of the junction unmatched. In DNA, the CDR3 is TGTGCCAGCAAAATGACAGGGGTTCCCACTGAAGCTTTCTTT. This gives the protein CASKMTGVPTEAFF.

This clonotype was recorded at least ten times. The chain has TRBV19 and TRBJ1-1, with D possibly being TRBD1 (6 bases). CDR3 length equals 14 residues. Germline CDR1 LNHDA, CDR2 SQIVND (reference sequence). V was pared by 5 bases and J by 4 bases, with 14 bases between. The CDR3 DNA sequence: TGTGCCAGTAGTCTACAGGGAAGGAGCACTGAAGCTTTCTTT. Its protein product is CASSLQGRSTEAFF.

This clonotype has ten or more counts. The V and J genes are TRBV6-1 and TRBJ1-1; no firm D call. Germline V gene lookup returns CDR1 MNHNS and CDR2 SASEGT. The CDR3 is 13 amino acids. V was pared by 6 bases and J by 1 base, with 9 bases between. Written as DNA, the CDR3 is TGTGCCAGCAGCCAATTCGGGAACACTGAAGCTTTCTTT. Protein product: CASSQFGNTEAFF.